A selection of T cell receptor beta chains follows, all from one sample in a study of T cell responses to AZD1222 COVID-19 vaccine. Measured with immunoSEQ multiplex PCR; TCRdb has only the in-frame clones, and not every one. This sample has 100,000 to 150,000 clones; around 87% occur once, and the top ten carry over 9.5%. The sequences come from peripheral blood, collected on day 0 of AZD1222 vaccination. All receptors come from an adult in good health. CDR3s include the opening cysteine and the closing phenylalanine or tryptophan. D genes are given only for firm matches. Size is stated for part of the rows, as once, few or many counts, or as a class when the clone is expanded.

.	TRBV5-1	TRBJ2-1	TRBD1	TGCGCCAGCAGCTTGATGGGGACAGTTTACAATGAGCAGTTCTTC	CASSLMGTVYNEQFF
.	TRBV29-1	TRBJ1-1	.	TGCAGCGGCGGGCTCGATGGGGCGGCTTTCTTT	CSGGLDGAAFF
.	TRBV24-1	TRBJ2-7	.	TGTGCCACCAGTGAAACAGGGCAGTCCTACGAGCAGTACTTC	CATSETGQSYEQYF
once	TRBV28	TRBJ1-2	.	TGTGCCAGCAGTTCGGGACAACCCGGACGCTACACCTTC	CASSSGQPGRYTF
.	TRBV23-1	TRBJ2-7	.	TGCGCCAGCAGTCCCCCCAGACAGCGTAAGGTCTACGAGCAGTACTTC	CASSPPRQRKVYEQYF
once	TRBV3-1/TRBV3-2	TRBJ2-3	TRBD2	TGTGCCAGCAGCCAGACTAGCGGGAGTTGGAATACGCAGTATTTT	CASSQTSGSWNTQYF
.	TRBV13	TRBJ1-2	.	TGTGCCAGCAGCCCACTGGGGACCTCGTATGGCTACACCTTC	CASSPLGTSYGYTF
.	TRBV28	TRBJ2-7	.	TGTGCCAGCAGCCGGGCGAAGAGGACCGACTACGAGCAGTACTTC	CASSRAKRTDYEQYF
.	TRBV5-6	TRBJ2-2	TRBD1	TGTGCCAGCAGCTTTTTACAGGGGGGAACCGGGGAGCTGTTTTTT	CASSFLQGGTGELFF
.	TRBV29-1	TRBJ1-1	.	TGCACTGGACTGGCGGGGGGCCTCGGGAACACTGAAGCTTTCTTT	CTGLAGGLGNTEAFF
.	TRBV6-5	TRBJ1-1	.	TGTGCCAGCAGTTCGGACGGGAACACTGAAGCTTTCTTT	CASSSDGNTEAFF
.	TRBV7-2	TRBJ2-2	.	TGTGCCAGCAGCTTAGCTAGGTGGGCCGGGGAGCTGTTTTTT	CASSLARWAGELFF
.	TRBV7-2	TRBJ1-1	.	TGTGCCAGCAGCTTAAGACGGAACACTGAAGCTTTCTTT	CASSLRRNTEAFF
.	TRBV7-3	TRBJ2-1	.	TGTGCCAGCAGCCAAGGATATTCCGGTAATGAGCAGTTCTTC	CASSQGYSGNEQFF
.	TRBV6-1	TRBJ1-1	.	TGTGCCAGCAGTGAACGGGACACTGAAGCTTTCTTT	CASSERDTEAFF
.	TRBV28	TRBJ2-6	.	TGTGCCAGCGGGGCCTTCGCGGGGGCCAACGTCCTGACTTTC	CASGAFAGANVLTF
.	TRBV4-1	TRBJ2-2	TRBD2	TGCGCCAGCAGCCAACTAGCGGGGGGTAACACCGGGGAGCTGTTTTTT	CASSQLAGGNTGELFF
.	TRBV7-2	TRBJ1-4	.	TGTGCCAGCAGCTTGCGTGAGTTGGCTAATGAAAAACTGTTTTTT	CASSLRELANEKLFF
.	TRBV27	TRBJ2-3	.	TGTGCCAGCAGTCCCTCCCCGGGTACGCAGTATTTT	CASSPSPGTQYF
.	TRBV29-1	TRBJ2-7	TRBD1	TGCAGCGTTGCGGGACAGGGTGCCTACGAGCAGTACTTC	CSVAGQGAYEQYF
.	TRBV27	TRBJ1-6	.	TGTGCCAGCGGGGAGGGACCACTTAATTCACCCCTCCACTTT	CASGEGPLNSPLHF
.	TRBV4-1	TRBJ1-1	.	TGCGCCAGCAGCCAAATGGGGTGGTCTGGGAACACTGAAGCTTTCTTT	CASSQMGWSGNTEAFF
.	TRBV19	TRBJ2-1	.	TGTGCCAGTAGTCCCGGGGCCGCCTACAATGAGCAGTTCTTC	CASSPGAAYNEQFF
.	TRBV27	TRBJ2-7	TRBD2	TGTGCCAGCAGTGCCGGGCGGGAGGGCGAGCAGTACTTC	CASSAGREGEQYF
.	TRBV6-1	TRBJ2-3	.	TGTGCCAGCAGTGAACAGCGGGCCGGCACAGATACGCAGTATTTT	CASSEQRAGTDTQYF
.	TRBV6-5	TRBJ2-7	TRBD1	TGTGCCAGCAGTAGGGACAGGACTGTGGTCTACGAGCAGTACTTC	CASSRDRTVVYEQYF
.	TRBV4-2	TRBJ1-1	.	TGTGCCAGCAGCCAACAGCGTGCGGACACTGAAGCTTTCTTT	CASSQQRADTEAFF
.	TRBV5-1	TRBJ2-7	TRBD1	TGCGCCAGCAGCCCCGGGACAGGGATCTACGAGCAGTACTTC	CASSPGTGIYEQYF
.	TRBV6-2/TRBV6-3	TRBJ1-5	TRBD1	TGTGCCAGCAGTGGACCGGGACAGATATGGGGTCAGCCCCAGCATTTT	CASSGPGQIWGQPQHF
.	TRBV5-1	TRBJ2-1	TRBD1	TGCGCCAGCAGTCGACAGGGTGAGACCGATGAGCAGTTCTTC	CASSRQGETDEQFF
once	TRBV5-1	TRBJ1-1	.	TGCGCCAGCAGCTTGTATCCCCGCGGCCCCGGGGCGAACACTGAAGCTTTCTTT	CASSLYPRGPGANTEAFF
.	TRBV9	TRBJ1-1	TRBD1	TGTGCCAGCAGCGAGGGGACAGTAGCTGAAGCTTTCTTT	CASSEGTVAEAFF
.	TRBV29-1	TRBJ1-2	.	TGCAGCGTTGAGGCGGGGGCGGAGGGCTACACCTTC	CSVEAGAEGYTF
once	TRBV19	TRBJ1-5	.	TGTGCCAGTAGTAATAGCAATCAGCCCCAGCATTTT	CASSNSNQPQHF
.	TRBV10-3	TRBJ1-1	.	TGTGCCATCAGTGAGCGAGGGAATTTGGACACTGAAGCTTTCTTT	CAISERGNLDTEAFF
.	TRBV2	TRBJ2-1	.	TGTGCCAGCAGTGAAAGGAGCTCCTACAATGAGCAGTTCTTC	CASSERSSYNEQFF
.	TRBV7-9	TRBJ2-5	.	TGTGCCAGCAGCGTCGTAGAGACCCAGTACTTC	CASSVVETQYF
.	TRBV7-2	TRBJ2-1	TRBD1	TGTGCCAGCAGCCGGGACAGGGATACCTACAATGAGCAGTTCTTC	CASSRDRDTYNEQFF
.	TRBV5-4	TRBJ2-3	TRBD2	TGTGCCAGCAGCCCCGTGAGGCGGGAGAACGCAGATACGCAGTATTTT	CASSPVRRENADTQYF
.	TRBV5-1	TRBJ2-1	TRBD2	TGCGCCAGCAGCCCCGGACTAGCGGCTAATGAGCAGTTCTTC	CASSPGLAANEQFF
.	TRBV27	TRBJ1-1	.	TGTGCCAGCAGGTTACAGCAGGGAATGAACACTGAAGCTTTCTTT	CASRLQQGMNTEAFF